This T cell receptor (beta chain) was profiled in a study of T cells after yellow fever vaccination (dated by TCRdb to between 2018 and 2021). Context from the whole study: The SMART-Seq v4 Ultra Low Input RNA kit was used to prepare libraries from fractions with low cell numbers. Bulk PBMC replicates and cell subsets were isolated from blood drawn at multiple timepoints before and after both primary and secondary immunization. Two healthy male donors, one aged 18 to 30 and one aged 30 to 40 years, were included in the cohort. Bulk TCR alpha and beta repertoires were sequenced longitudinally to track T-cell clones before and after primary and booster YFV17D yellow fever vaccination.

Including the terminal cysteine and phenylalanine, the CDR3 comprises 14 residues. Of the read, only the CDR3 DNA is kept; its 42 bases are in frame from base 1. At the junction V is shortened by 2 bases and J by 2 bases, with 9 bases in between. TCRdb records Illumina NovaSeq 6000 as the sequencer. TCR cDNA was made using 5'RACE template switching, a step that added a universal primer site and unique molecular identifiers. cDNA synthesis was primed from both the TCR alpha and TCR beta constant segments. Library amplification used two PCR steps, and the second PCR step added sample barcodes and sequencing adapters. Sequencing of libraries was done on Illumina HiSeq 2500 (2x100 bp) or NovaSeq (2x150 bp). From the authors' description of their analysis: Reads were demultiplexed and collapsed into UMI consensus sequences with MIGEC, and V(D)J alignment was performed with MiXCR. Vaccine-responding clonotypes were defined with edgeR using replicate PBMC samples, requiring FDR below 0.01 and a log2 fold change above 5 up to day 15. Each bulk clonotype was labeled CD4 or CD8 based on which sequenced repertoire, CD4 or CD8, contained the clonotype at higher abundance. The raw public reads went through TCRdb reprocessing: fastp at Q25, MiXCR clone calling, in-frame beta chains kept. Each record represents a unique CDR3 protein, reported with the most common genes and DNA among its rows. The V and J calls and clone size are TCRdb's, not the authors'. For this sample the table gives 300,000 to 350,000 distinct CDR3 sequences, of which approximately 4% were detected only once. The ten most abundant clones make up 20% to 25% of the sample.

This clonotype has ten or more counts. Its antigen is unknown. No much larger clonotype is one base removed from it; base qualities were not supplied. Study-level results and caveats: A small fraction of clonotypes showed up in both the CD4 and CD8 compartments, probably as a result of convergent recombination. After the booster, most of the clones that had expanded following primary vaccination were detected again (around 95% of CD4 and around nine tenths of CD8), which suggests that memory was broadly maintained. FACS-sorted repertoires could contain abundant contaminating clonotypes from the bulk population, so computational filtering was required. Because only a couple of donors were included in the study, the extent to which the findings can be generalized is limited. The secondary T-cell response was weaker than the primary response but faster, peaking on day 5 instead of day 15.

The sample's treatment or condition label is to be understood as: live attenuated yellow fever vaccine strain. At each blood-draw timepoint, two biological replicates of bulk PBMCs were collected. PBMCs were isolated from peripheral blood using a standard Ficoll-Paque protocol. TriZol was used to extract RNA from bulk PBMCs, CD4 and CD8 fractions, and dextramer-positive and dextramer-negative fractions. The chain links TRBV12-3 or TRBV12-4 with TRBJ1-1; no D gene can be assigned with confidence. This clonotype was sampled from a young man who received the YFV17D yellow fever vaccine. The sequencing here drew on PBMCs, taken 5 days after the yellow fever booster vaccination. The sequenced DNA: TGTGCCAGCAGTTTATGGGCGGTAAACACTGAAGCTTTCTTT. This translates into CASSLWAVNTEAFF.